Listed below are T cell receptor beta chains from one sample, sequenced in a study of shared clonotypes between healthy human individuals. TCRdb keeps only in-frame clones here, not all; method: immunoSEQ multiplex PCR. Of 1 million to 1.3 million clones listed, 70% to 80% are singletons. Sequences were obtained from memory CD4+ T cells from PBMCs. These TCRs come from a man younger than 30 in good health. Some clones in this sample may be carry-over from other donors' samples. The CDR3 runs from the conserved cysteine through the conserved F or W. A D gene is named only where the DNA matches it firmly. Not every row has a clone size; where given, it reads once, few, many or a size class.

size: .; D: .; V: TRBV28; J: TRBJ2-7; DNA: TGTGCCAGCAATTTTGTTAGCGGCTCCTACGAGCAGTACTTC; CDR3: CASNFVSGSYEQYF
size: .; D: TRBD1; V: TRBV28; J: TRBJ2-7; DNA: TGTGCCAGCAGTTCGACTAGACCGAGGACAGGGTACTCCTACGAGCAGTACTTC; CDR3: CASSSTRPRTGYSYEQYF
size: .; D: TRBD1; V: TRBV7-3; J: TRBJ1-2; DNA: TGTGCCAGCAGCTTAACGGGACAGGGAGGGGGCTACACCTTC; CDR3: CASSLTGQGGGYTF
size: .; D: .; V: TRBV5-4; J: TRBJ2-3; DNA: TGTGCCAGCAGCTTGTTTAGTTCGGCGGGACATAGCACAGATACGCAGTATTTT; CDR3: CASSLFSSAGHSTDTQYF
size: .; D: .; V: TRBV7-8; J: TRBJ2-7; DNA: TGTGCCAGCAGCTTAGGGGTAGGGGGTTCCTACGAGCAGTACTTC; CDR3: CASSLGVGGSYEQYF
size: .; D: .; V: TRBV6-1; J: TRBJ2-2; DNA: TGTGCCAGCAGTGAAGGCGATATGCGCACCGGGGAGCTGTTTTTT; CDR3: CASSEGDMRTGELFF
size: few; D: .; V: TRBV15; J: TRBJ2-2; DNA: TGTGCCACCAGCAGAGATCTGGCGCAGGGGAACACCGGGGAGCTGTTTTTT; CDR3: CATSRDLAQGNTGELFF
size: few; D: .; V: TRBV6-1; J: TRBJ2-5; DNA: TGTGCCAGCAGTAGGGTTGGGTGGGAGACCCAGTACTTC; CDR3: CASSRVGWETQYF
size: .; D: .; V: TRBV7-8; J: TRBJ1-5; DNA: TGTGCCAGCAGCCCGATTGGGGGTAGCAATCAGCCCCAGCATTTT; CDR3: CASSPIGGSNQPQHF
size: .; D: .; V: TRBV18; J: TRBJ1-1; DNA: TGTGCCAGCTCACGAGACAGGCTGAACACTGAAGCTTTCTTT; CDR3: CASSRDRLNTEAFF
size: .; D: TRBD1; V: TRBV7-2; J: TRBJ2-3; DNA: TGTGCCAGCAGCTTCACAGGGGACACAGATACGCAGTATTTT; CDR3: CASSFTGDTDTQYF
size: .; D: .; V: TRBV19; J: TRBJ2-7; DNA: TGTGCCAGTAGCCCCCGGCAGGGCTACGAGCAGTACTTC; CDR3: CASSPRQGYEQYF
size: once; D: .; V: TRBV6-1; J: TRBJ1-1; DNA: TGTGCCAGCAGGAGGACATCTTACACTGAAGCTTTCTTT; CDR3: CASRRTSYTEAFF
size: .; D: .; V: TRBV2; J: TRBJ2-5; DNA: TGTGCCAGAGGGGGACTCGAACACCAAGAGACCCAGTACTTC; CDR3: CARGGLEHQETQYF
size: few; D: TRBD1; V: TRBV18; J: TRBJ2-7; DNA: TGTGCCAGCTCACCACATCCGGGACAGGGTGGAGAGCAGTACTTC; CDR3: CASSPHPGQGGEQYF
size: once; D: TRBD1; V: TRBV6-6; J: TRBJ2-7; DNA: TGTGCCAGCAGTTGGGACAGCTCCTACGAGCAGTACTTC; CDR3: CASSWDSSYEQYF
size: .; D: TRBD1; V: TRBV5-1; J: TRBJ1-1; DNA: TGCGCCAGCAGCTACACCGGGACAGATAACACTGAAGCTTTCTTT; CDR3: CASSYTGTDNTEAFF
size: .; D: .; V: TRBV10-3; J: TRBJ2-7; DNA: TGTGCCATCAGTGTTCCGGGATACGAGCAGTACTTC; CDR3: CAISVPGYEQYF
size: .; D: TRBD2; V: TRBV10-3; J: TRBJ2-7; DNA: TGTGCCATCAGGACCGGGACTAGCGGGAGTAGCGAGCAGTACTTC; CDR3: CAIRTGTSGSSEQYF
size: .; D: .; V: TRBV4-2; J: TRBJ1-2; DNA: TGTGCCAGCAGCCACGCAATTGGCAACTATGGCTACACCTTC; CDR3: CASSHAIGNYGYTF
size: .; D: TRBD2; V: TRBV7-2; J: TRBJ2-7; DNA: TGTGCCAGCAGCTCCAGGACGGCGGTTGCGGGAGGGCTAGAGCAGTACTTC; CDR3: CASSSRTAVAGGLEQYF
size: .; D: TRBD2; V: TRBV11-1; J: TRBJ2-1; DNA: TGTGCCAGCAGCCCCGGGGCTAGCGGCTACAATGAGCAGTTCTTC; CDR3: CASSPGASGYNEQFF
size: .; D: .; V: TRBV2; J: TRBJ1-1; DNA: TGTGCCAGCATGTTGCAAGCTGAAGCTTTCTTT; CDR3: CASMLQAEAFF
size: .; D: .; V: TRBV7-9; J: TRBJ1-2; DNA: TGTGCCAGCAGCTTACTTAGCAAAAACTATGGCTACACCTTC; CDR3: CASSLLSKNYGYTF